The 17 T cell receptor beta chains given below trace back to one sample, sequenced in a study of human T cells and chemical hapten exposure. MiXCR was run by TCRdb on the RACE reads, yielding one entry per CDR3 protein. Of 55,000 to 75,000 distinct CDR3 sequences listed, around 7% were seen once; the top ten hold approximately 1.6%. Time point noted: pre-sensitization, week 0. Stated treatment: therapeutic diphenylcyclopropenone sensitization with weekly scalp DPC. The material sequenced was whole blood, taken in connection with sensitization to the hapten diphenylcyclopropenone (DPC). The origin of the receptors is a woman between 25 and 40 years old with alopecia areata. Some clones in this sample may be carry-over from other donors' samples.

In its sample, this clonotype was seen a few times. The DNA of the CDR3 is TGTGCCAGCAGTTTACCCGGGTCCAGCGCCTACGAGCAGTACTTC. It is translated as CASSLPGSSAYEQYF. This chain joins TRBV28 and TRBJ2-7, with D uncertain. V was cut by 2 bases and J by 2 bases, with 13 bases left in between. Germline values: CDR1 MDHEN, CDR2 SYDVKM. The CDR3 totals 15 residues.

This clonotype was picked up a small number of times. V gene TRBV18 combines with J gene TRBJ1-2; a possible D gene is TRBD1 (6 bases). The CDR3 is made up of 15 amino acids. V was pared by 6 bases and J by 2 bases, with 16 bases between. Germline V lookup: CDR1 KGHSH, CDR2 LQKENI. The CDR3 protein is CASSPRVGQNYGYTF. CDR3 DNA sequence: TGTGCCAGCTCGCCCCGAGTCGGACAGAACTATGGCTACACCTTC.

This clonotype was seen repeatedly, ten times or more. The V and J genes are TRBV12-3 or TRBV12-4 and TRBJ2-3, with no clear D. Trimming stripped 5 bases from V and 0 bases from J, with 15 bases between. This CDR3 region has 16 residues. The CDR3 loop reads CASSQPLGTSTDTQYF. The CDR3 bases are TGTGCCAGCAGTCAACCTCTCGGCACTAGCACAGATACGCAGTATTTT.

This clonotype was seen many times. This chain joins TRBV12-3 or TRBV12-4 and TRBJ2-1, with a tentative D call TRBD1 (5 bases). This CDR3 has 16 residues. V gave up 1 base and J gave up 1 base, with 11 bases separating them. CDR3 sequence reads: CASSLVQGSSYNEQFF. The DNA of the CDR3 is TGTGCCAGCAGTTTAGTGCAGGGTTCTTCCTACAATGAGCAGTTCTTC.

This clonotype occurred many times. The rearrangement joins TRBV10-3 to TRBJ2-7; no reliable D call. The CDR3 covers 16 residues. Per germline, CDR1 ENHRY and CDR2 SYGVKD. Trimming cost V 0 bases and J 5 bases, with 17 bases left between them. CDR3 sequence reads: CAISESPIGPLNEQYF. CDR3 nucleotides: TGTGCCATCAGTGAGTCGCCCATTGGCCCCCTCAACGAGCAGTACTTC.

This clonotype was counted ten times or more. The J gene is TRBJ1-1, the V gene TRBV18; D call uncertain. Trimming removed 3 bases at V and 4 bases at J, with 9 bases between. This CDR3 region has 13 residues. Per germline, CDR1 KGHSH and CDR2 LQKENI. CDR3 bases: TGTGCCAGCTCACCCCCAGATACCACTGAAGCTTTCTTT. It encodes CASSPPDTTEAFF.

This clonotype turned up a few times. The chain links TRBV3-1 to TRBJ2-3; no firm D call. Per the germline V gene, CDR1 is LGHDT and CDR2 is YNNKEL (reference sequence). The CDR3 consists of 12 residues. V dropped 3 bases and J dropped 2 bases, with 3 bases sitting between them. CDR3 DNA: TGTGCCAGCAGCCAGTACACAGATACGCAGTATTTT. Translating it yields CASSQYTDTQYF.

The sample holds a few counts of this clonotype. Since a much larger clone is just one base distant, this may be a read error. V is TRBV12-3 or TRBV12-4 and J is TRBJ2-2, with TRBD2 identical over 7 bases. Losses at the gene ends were 6 bases for V and 4 bases for J; bases not matched to a gene: 5. CDR3 length: 14 residues. CDR3: CASRTGGCTGELFF. The CDR3 bases are TGTGCCAGCAGGACCGGGGGGTGCACCGGGGAGCTGTTTTTT.

As for this clonotype: A much larger clone is a single base away; this may be a read error. V and J are TRBV4-1 and TRBJ1-2; 9 bases map to TRBD1. Germline lookup yields CDR1 MGHRA and CDR2 YSYEKL. The CDR3 covers 15 residues. The CDR3 coding sequence is TGCGCCAGCAGCCAAGGGGGACAGGGCCTCTATGGCGACACCTTC. Its protein product is CASSQGGQGLYGDTF.

This clonotype has a count of ten or more. This chain connects TRBV3-1 to TRBJ1-1; D might be TRBD1 (5 bases). The V end was cut by 8 bases, the J end by 4 bases, with 14 bases between. Germline CDR1 is LGHDT and CDR2 is YNNKEL (reference sequence). The CDR3 has 13 amino acids. Here the CDR3 DNA reads TGTGCCAGCTGGAACAGTAGGGGCACTGAAGCTTTCTTT. This translates into CASWNSRGTEAFF. The whole variable domain, remainder taken from reference TRBV3-1 and TRBJ1-1, is DTAVSQTPKYLVTQMGNDKSIKCEQNLGHDTMYWYKQDSKKFLKIMFSYNNKELIINETVPNRFSPKSPDKAHLNLHINSLELGDSAVYFCASWNSRGTEAFFGQGTRLTVV.

This clonotype turned up a few times. The J gene is TRBJ1-5, the V gene TRBV20-1, with TRBD1 as a possible D gene (6 bases). V lost 7 bases to trimming and J lost 1 base, with 20 bases between them. Germline V gives CDR1 DFQATT, CDR2 SNEGSKA (reference sequence). The length of the CDR3 is 16 residues. The CDR3 nucleotides read TGCAGTGTATTGTATCAGGGGCGCGGCAGCAATCAGCCCCAGCATTTT. This gives the protein CSVLYQGRGSNQPQHF.

This clonotype was observed a few times. The gene calls are TRBV7-9 and TRBJ2-3; D is possibly TRBD1 (6 bases). CDR1 and CDR2 from the germline V gene are SEHNR and FQNEAQ (reference sequence). The CDR3 totals 18 residues. V dropped 5 bases and J dropped 2 bases, with 23 bases sitting between them. CDR3 in DNA: TGTGCCAGCAGCCCCGCTACAAAACAGGGAATCGACACAGATACGCAGTATTTT. This codes for CASSPATKQGIDTDTQYF.

This clonotype was counted ten times or more. The chain links TRBV7-9 to TRBJ1-1; possible D gene TRBD1, 5 bases. V lost 7 bases, J lost 4 bases, and 13 bases lay in between. The CDR3 runs to 13 residues. Germline loops: CDR1 SEHNR, CDR2 FQNEAQ (reference sequence). The DNA for the CDR3 is TGTGCCAGCACTCCGGGGGGTCCCACTGAAGCTTTCTTT. This sequence encodes CASTPGGPTEAFF.

This clonotype appeared many times. V usage is TRBV5-1 and J usage is TRBJ2-7; D may be TRBD1 or TRBD2 (5 bases each). This CDR3 comprises 13 residues. Trimming left V 3 bases short and J 2 bases short, with 9 bases between. CDR1 and CDR2 (germline): SGHRS, YFSETQ. CDR3 in DNA: TGCGCCAGCAGCTCCGGGACGGCCTACGAGCAGTACTTC. Translating gives CASSSGTAYEQYF.

This clonotype showed up many times. The chain carries TRBV20-1 and TRBJ2-3; TRBD2 matches 14 bases. Unmatched junction bases numbered 11, after V lost 3 bases and J lost 0 bases. This CDR3 has 19 residues. Per germline, CDR1 DFQATT and CDR2 SNEGSKA (reference sequence). The CDR3 loop is CSASSTSGGASYSTDTQYF. The CDR3 DNA is TGCAGTGCTAGCTCGACTAGCGGGGGGGCCTCGTACAGCACAGATACGCAGTATTTT.

This clonotype occurred many times. The V gene is TRBV9, the J gene TRBJ1-1, with unresolved D. CDR1 is SGDLS and CDR2 is YYNGEE in the germline V gene. V was cut by 0 bases and J by 4 bases, with 4 bases left in between. The CDR3 spans 12 residues. DNA for the CDR3: TGTGCCAGCAGCGTAGAGGGCACTGAAGCTTTCTTT. This gives the protein CASSVEGTEAFF.

Ten or more counts support this clonotype. CDR3 sequence reads: CRRRYTQYF. The CDR3 DNA reads as TGCAGGCGTAGGTATACGCAGTATTTT. The genes are TRBV20-1 and TRBJ2-3; D is uncertain. From germline, CDR1 is DFQATT and CDR2 SNEGSKA (reference sequence). The CDR3 spans 9 residues.